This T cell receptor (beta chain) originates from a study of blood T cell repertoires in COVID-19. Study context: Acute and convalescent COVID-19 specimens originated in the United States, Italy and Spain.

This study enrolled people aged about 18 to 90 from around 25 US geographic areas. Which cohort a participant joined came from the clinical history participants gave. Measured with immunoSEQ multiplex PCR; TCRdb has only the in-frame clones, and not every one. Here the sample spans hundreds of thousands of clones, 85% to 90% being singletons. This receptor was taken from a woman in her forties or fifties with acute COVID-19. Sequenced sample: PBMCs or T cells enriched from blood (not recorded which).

CDR3 DNA sequence: TGTGCCAGCAGTCCCCGACAGGGTCCCTACGAGCAGTACTTC. It codes for CASSPRQGPYEQYF. V is TRBV27 and J is TRBJ2-7, with TRBD1 matching over 7 bases. The CDR3 loop spans 14 amino acids. V lost 5 bases to trimming and J lost 2 bases; unmatched junction nucleotides: 6. The germline V gene has CDR1 MNHEY and CDR2 SMNVEV (reference sequence).